The source of this T cell receptor beta chain is a study of Ad26.COV2.S vaccination and SARS-CoV-2 variants. Across the whole study: Donor joined the COV1001 Ad26.COV2.S trial arm.

The V and J ends lost 4 bases and 5 bases, in that order; junction bases with no gene match: 8. Germline CDR1 is SGHRS and CDR2 is YFSETQ. The CDR3 runs to 14 residues. This table comes from immunoSEQ multiplex PCR, and its TCRdb copy is limited to in-frame clones, with some not included. Altogether about 400,000 clones are present, 70% to 90% being singletons, with the ten largest covering 1.5% to 2%. The sample's treatment: roughly 18 received Ad26.COV2.S at low or high dose, single or two shots; a few received placebo; per-sample allocation not given. Sampling was done on day 63 after the first vaccine or placebo injection. Within Boston, the person who donated was an adult of 18-55 years.

The sequencing here drew on peripheral blood, taken in a trial of Ad26.COV2.S vaccine versus placebo. The TCR originated in a person aged 18-60 years who received the Ad26.COV2.S COVID-19 vaccine or a placebo. The rearrangement uses TRBV5-1 and TRBJ1-2, with 7 bases identical to TRBD1. The CDR3 here is CASSLGTEGYGYTF. The CDR3 nucleotides are TGCGCCAGCAGCCTAGGGACAGAGGGGTATGGCTACACCTTC. The full variable domain, in which reference TRBV5-1 and TRBJ1-2 provide the parts outside the CDR3, is KAGVTQTPRYLIKTRGQQVTLSCSPISGHRSVSWYQQTPGQGLQFLFEYFSETQRNKGNFPGRFSGRQFSNSRSEMNVSTLELGDSALYLCASSLGTEGYGYTFGSGTRLTVV.